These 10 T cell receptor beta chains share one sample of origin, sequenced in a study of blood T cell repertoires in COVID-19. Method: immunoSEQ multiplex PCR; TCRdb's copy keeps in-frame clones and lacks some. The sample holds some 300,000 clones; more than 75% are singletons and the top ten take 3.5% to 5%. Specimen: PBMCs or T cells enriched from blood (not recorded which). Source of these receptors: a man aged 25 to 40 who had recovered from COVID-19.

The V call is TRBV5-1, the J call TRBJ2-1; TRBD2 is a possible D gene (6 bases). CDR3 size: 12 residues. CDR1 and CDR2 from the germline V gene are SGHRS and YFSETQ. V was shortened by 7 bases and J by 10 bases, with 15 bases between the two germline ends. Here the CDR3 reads CASSQRAGEQFF. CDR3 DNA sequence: TGCGCCAGCTCACAGCGGGCGGGGGAGCAGTTCTTC.

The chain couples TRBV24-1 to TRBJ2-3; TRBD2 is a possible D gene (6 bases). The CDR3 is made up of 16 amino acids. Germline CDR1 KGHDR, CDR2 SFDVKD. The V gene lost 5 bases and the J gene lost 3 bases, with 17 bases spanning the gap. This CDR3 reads CATSGMASATTDTQYF. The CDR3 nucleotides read TGTGCCACCAGTGGCATGGCTAGCGCTACGACAGATACGCAGTATTTT.

CDR3 region: CASSGLAADTQYF. The CDR3 region has the DNA TGTGCCAGTTCAGGACTAGCGGCAGATACGCAGTATTTT. The chain joins TRBV19 to TRBJ2-3; TRBD2 matches 10 bases. The V and J ends lost 8 bases and 4 bases, in that order; junction bases with no gene match: 3. The CDR3 length is 13 residues. Looked up from germline, CDR1 is LNHDA and CDR2 is SQIVND (reference sequence).

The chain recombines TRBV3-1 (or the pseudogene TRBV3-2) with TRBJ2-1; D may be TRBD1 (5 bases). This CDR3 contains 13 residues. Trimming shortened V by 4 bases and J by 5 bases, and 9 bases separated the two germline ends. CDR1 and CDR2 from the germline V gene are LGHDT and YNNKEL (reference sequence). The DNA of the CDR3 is TGTGCCAGCAGCCCGACAGTAAACAATGAGCAGTTCTTC. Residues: CASSPTVNNEQFF.

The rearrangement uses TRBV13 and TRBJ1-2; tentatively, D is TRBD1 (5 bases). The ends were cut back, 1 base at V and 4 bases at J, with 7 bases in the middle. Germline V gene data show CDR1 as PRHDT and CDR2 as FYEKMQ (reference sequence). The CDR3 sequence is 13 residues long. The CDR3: CASSLEGFYGYTF. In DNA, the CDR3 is TGTGCCAGCAGCTTAGAGGGGTTCTATGGCTACACCTTC.

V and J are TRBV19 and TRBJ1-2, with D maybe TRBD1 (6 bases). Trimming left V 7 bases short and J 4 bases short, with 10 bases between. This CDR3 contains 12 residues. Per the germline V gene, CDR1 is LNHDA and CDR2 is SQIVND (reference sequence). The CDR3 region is CASTKDSYGYTF. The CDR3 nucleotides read TGTGCCAGTACAAAGGACAGCTATGGCTACACCTTC. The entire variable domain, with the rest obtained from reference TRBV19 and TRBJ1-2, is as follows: DGGITQSPKYLFRKEGQNVTLSCEQNLNHDAMYWYRQDPGQGLRLIYYSQIVNDFQKGDIAEGYSVSREKKESFPLTVTSAQKNPTAFYLCASTKDSYGYTFGSGTRLTVV.

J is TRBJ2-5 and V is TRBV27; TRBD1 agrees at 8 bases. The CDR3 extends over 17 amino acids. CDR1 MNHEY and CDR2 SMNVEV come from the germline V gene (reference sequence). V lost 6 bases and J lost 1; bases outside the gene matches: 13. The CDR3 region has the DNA TGTGCCAGCAGCCGCCAGGGGGCGCGTCGCGTCCAAGAGACCCAGTACTTC. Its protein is CASSRQGARRVQETQYF.

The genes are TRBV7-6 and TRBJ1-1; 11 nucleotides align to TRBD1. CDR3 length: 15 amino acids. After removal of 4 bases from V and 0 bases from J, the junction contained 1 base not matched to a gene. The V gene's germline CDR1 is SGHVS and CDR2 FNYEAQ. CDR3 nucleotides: TGTGCCAGCAGCTCGGGACAGGGGGTGAACACTGAAGCTTTCTTT. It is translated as CASSSGQGVNTEAFF.

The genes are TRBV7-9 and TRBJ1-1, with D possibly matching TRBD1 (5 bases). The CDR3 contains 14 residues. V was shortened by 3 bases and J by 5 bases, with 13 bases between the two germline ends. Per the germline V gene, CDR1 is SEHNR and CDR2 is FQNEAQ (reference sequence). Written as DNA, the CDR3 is TGTGCCAGCAGCTTTGGGGAGGAGGGGACTGAAGCTTTCTTT. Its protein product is CASSFGEEGTEAFF.

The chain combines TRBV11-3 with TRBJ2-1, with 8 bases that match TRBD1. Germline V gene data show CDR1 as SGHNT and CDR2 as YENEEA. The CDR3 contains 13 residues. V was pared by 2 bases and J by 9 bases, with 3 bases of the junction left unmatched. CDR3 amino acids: CASSLRTGTEQFF. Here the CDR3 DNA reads TGTGCCAGCAGCTTACGGACAGGGACTGAGCAGTTCTTC.